This TCR beta chain came from a study of tumor-infiltrating lymphocytes in localized non-small cell lung cancer. Notes on the study in general: Available tissue quantity limited TCR sequencing to a patient subset.

Repertoires were generated with immunoSEQ multiplex PCR, while TCRdb's copy carries only in-frame clones and drops some. The sample holds 15,000 to 20,000 clones, around 72% seen once. The CDR3 is made up of 16 amino acids. Trimming removed 5 bases from V and 5 bases from J; junction bases left unmatched: 9. Germline values: CDR1 LNHDA, CDR2 SQIVND (reference sequence). As concerns this clone: Antigen unknown.

The specimen sequenced was lung tumor tissue. The origin of this receptor is a human donor with non-small cell lung cancer. The chain has TRBV19 and TRBJ1-4; TRBD1 matches at 9 bases. CDR3 in DNA: TGTGCCAGTAGTCAGCTATGGACAGGGGAAAATGAAAAACTGTTTTTT. This sequence encodes CASSQLWTGENEKLFF.